This T cell receptor (beta chain) was recorded in a study of regulatory T cells in long-lasting Graves disease. The germline CDR1 and CDR2 sequences are LNHDA and SQIVND (reference sequence). After removal of 4 bases from V and 4 bases from J, the junction contained 11 bases not matched to a gene. The CDR3 is 16 amino acids. This clonotype was recorded a few times. This CDR3 fails to terminate in the conserved phenylalanine or tryptophan, so it likely reflects a read error. Time point meaning: persistent/refractory GD, antithyroid drugs over 5 years with positive TRAb. From PBMCs, RNA was extracted and then used to make the TCR library. Both iRepertoire HTBI primers and Arm-PCR of CDR3 regions were used to build the TCR beta libraries. TCRdb reprocessed the multiplex PCR reads via MiXCR and lists one record per CDR3 protein. This table has 420,000 or so distinct CDR3 sequences, 23% appearing once.

The TCR comes from a female donor with Graves disease. The genes are TRBV19 and TRBJ1-2, with 8 bases fitting TRBD1. The sample here was peripheral blood mononuclear cells (PBMCs), taken when the disease was refractory, from a patient treated with antithyroid drugs. The chain's CDR3 is CASSTGTGGGGYGYTL. The CDR3 DNA follows: TGTGCCAGTAGTACGGGGACAGGTGGAGGGGGCTATGGCTACACCCTC.